This T cell receptor (beta chain) appears in the sequencing data of a study of patients and donors after allogeneic stem cell transplantation. One entry per CDR3 protein, called by TCRdb with MiXCR from the RT-PCR reads. The data hold about 110,000 distinct CDR3 sequences, with less than 45% observed a single time. This clonotype was found a few times. V was trimmed by 3 bases and J by 0 bases, leaving 12 bases between them. Germline values: CDR1 SGHNT, CDR2 YENEEA. This CDR3 comprises 17 residues. The source of this sequence is a human donor who was either an allogeneic HSCT recipient or a stem cell or donor lymphocyte infusion donor (not recorded which). It is not recorded whose cells these are; they may come from a transplant donor. This rearrangement joins TRBV11-3 to TRBJ1-6, with a possible D match to TRBD1 (5 bases). Sequenced: blood, either unsorted or a sorted T cell fraction (not recorded which). The CDR3 loop reads CASSLGPKSSYNSPLHF. The CDR3 coding sequence is TGTGCCAGCAGCTTGGGGCCGAAAAGCTCCTATAATTCACCCCTCCACTTT.